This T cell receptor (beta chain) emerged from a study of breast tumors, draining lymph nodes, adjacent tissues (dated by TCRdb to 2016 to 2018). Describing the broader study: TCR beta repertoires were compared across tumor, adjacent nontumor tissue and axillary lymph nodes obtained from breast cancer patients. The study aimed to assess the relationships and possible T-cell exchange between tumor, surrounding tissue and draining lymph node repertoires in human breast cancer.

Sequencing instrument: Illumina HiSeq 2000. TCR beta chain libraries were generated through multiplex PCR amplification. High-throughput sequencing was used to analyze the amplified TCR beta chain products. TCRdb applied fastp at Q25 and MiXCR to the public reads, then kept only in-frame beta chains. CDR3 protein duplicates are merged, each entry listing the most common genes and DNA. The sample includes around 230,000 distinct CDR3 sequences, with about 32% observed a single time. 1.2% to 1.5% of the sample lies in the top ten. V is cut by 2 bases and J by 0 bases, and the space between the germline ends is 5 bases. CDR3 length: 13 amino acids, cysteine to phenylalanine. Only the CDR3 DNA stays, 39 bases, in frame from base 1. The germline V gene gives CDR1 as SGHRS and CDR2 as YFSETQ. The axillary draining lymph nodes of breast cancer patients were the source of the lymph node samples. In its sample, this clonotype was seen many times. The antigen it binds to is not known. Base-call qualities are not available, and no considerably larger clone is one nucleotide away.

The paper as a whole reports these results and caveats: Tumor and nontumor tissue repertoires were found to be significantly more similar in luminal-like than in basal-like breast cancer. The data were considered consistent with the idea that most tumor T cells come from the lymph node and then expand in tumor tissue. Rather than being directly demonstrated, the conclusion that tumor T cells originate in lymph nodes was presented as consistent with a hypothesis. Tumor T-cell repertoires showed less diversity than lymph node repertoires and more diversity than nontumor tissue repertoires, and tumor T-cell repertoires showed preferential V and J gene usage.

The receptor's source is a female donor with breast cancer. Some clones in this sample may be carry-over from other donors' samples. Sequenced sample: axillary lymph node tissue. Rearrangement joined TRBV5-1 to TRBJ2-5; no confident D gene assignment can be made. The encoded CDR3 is CASSFDHQETQYF. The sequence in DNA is TGCGCCAGCAGCTTCGACCACCAAGAGACCCAGTACTTC.